The entry below gives a single T cell receptor beta chain sequence along with its context. Its antigen remains unidentified. The CDR3 has 16 residues. Germline lookup yields CDR1 MDHEN and CDR2 SYDVKM. The V end was cut by 2 bases, the J end by 3 bases, with 17 bases between. This sample was included in a study of T-cell reconstitution after alpha-beta-depleted transplantation in children. Using unique molecular identifiers, the investigators prepared the TCRbeta library. TCRdb independently ran MiXCR on the PCR reads; one entry per CDR3 protein. This table holds roughly 350,000 distinct CDR3 sequences, around 16% found once. Study results and limitations: T-cell numbers and diversity, one year after transplant, stemmed largely from T cells that were newly produced. Day-60 TCRbeta diversity that was high in some patients was derived from surviving recipient T cells and thymic progenitors. After transplant, at about two months, alpha-beta T cells were reportedly derived from several hundred expanded graft clones.

The rearrangement links TRBV28 to TRBJ2-7; D may match TRBD1 or TRBD2 (5 bases each). This TCR was sampled from a male patient aged 2-15 years who had a stem cell transplant for acute lymphoblastic leukemia, so the T cells may come from the graft donor. Here the sequenced sample was PBMCs, mostly from graft donor cells, taken 360 days after TCRalphabeta/CD19-depleted stem cell transplant. The CDR3 sequence is CASSLRPRDLRYEQYF. CDR3 DNA: TGTGCCAGCAGTTTACGCCCCCGGGACCTACGCTACGAGCAGTACTTC.